These 29 T cell receptor beta chains were all obtained from the same sample, sequenced in a study of patients and donors after allogeneic stem cell transplantation. In TCRdb, the RT-PCR reads were re-called with MiXCR into one record per CDR3 protein. The sample lists about 200,000 distinct CDR3 sequences, 40% to 45% seen once, with 33% in the top ten. The source material was blood, either unsorted or a sorted T cell fraction (not recorded which). Receptors originate from a human donor who was either an allogeneic HSCT recipient or a stem cell or donor lymphocyte infusion donor (not recorded which). It is not recorded whose cells these are; they may come from a transplant donor.

The rearrangement joins TRBV2 to TRBJ2-5; 8 bases match TRBD1. The CDR3 is 14 amino acids. CDR1 and CDR2 from the germline V gene are SNHLY and FYNNEI. V gave up 3 bases and J gave up 3 bases; unmatched junction bases: 3. The CDR3 spells CASSDPDREETQYF. The CDR3 DNA reads as TGTGCCAGCAGTGATCCGGACAGGGAAGAGACCCAGTACTTC.

CDR3 sequence reads: CASSLGGQGYGYTF. The CDR3 nucleotides are TGCGCCAGCAGCTTGGGGGGACAGGGATATGGCTACACCTTC. The rearrangement joins TRBV5-1 to TRBJ1-2, with TRBD1 matching 9 bases. The CDR3 sequence is 14 residues long. V lost 0 bases and J lost 5; bases outside the gene matches: 2. The germline gives CDR1 SGHRS, CDR2 YFSETQ.

This chain joins TRBV4-2 and TRBJ2-2; 8 bases align to TRBD1. V gave up 2 bases and J gave up 0 bases; unmatched junction bases: 8. Germline V gene lookup returns CDR1 LGHNA and CDR2 YNFKEQ. The CDR3 runs 18 residues. CDR3 region: CASSQRSPGQANTGELFF. CDR3 DNA: TGTGCCAGCAGCCAACGCTCCCCGGGACAGGCGAACACCGGGGAGCTGTTTTTT.

This clonotype has ten or more counts. The V call is TRBV7-9, the J call TRBJ1-1; D unclear. Per germline, CDR1 SEHNR and CDR2 FQNEAQ (reference sequence). V lost 6 bases and J 4 bases, leaving 12 bases between the germline ends. The length of the CDR3 is 13 residues. The CDR3 DNA sequence: TGTGCCAGCAGTTTGGCCGGGGTCACTGAAGCTTTCTTT. It specifies CASSLAGVTEAFF.

V usage is TRBV7-9 and J usage is TRBJ2-2; weak D call: TRBD2 (6 bases). The CDR3 runs to 17 residues. Germline values: CDR1 SEHNR, CDR2 FQNEAQ (reference sequence). V was clipped by 5 bases and J by 0 bases, with 16 bases between them. The CDR3 is CASSPLPGGTNTGELFF. CDR3 bases: TGTGCCAGCAGCCCCCTGCCTGGGGGGACGAACACCGGGGAGCTGTTTTTT.

This rearrangement joins TRBV6-1 to TRBJ1-1, with D tentatively TRBD1 (6 bases). Trimming removed 3 bases from V and 1 base from J, with 15 bases in between. This CDR3 is 16 amino acids long. CDR1 MNHNS and CDR2 SASEGT come from the germline V gene. CDR3 residues: CASSEEGVRRNTEAFF. CDR3 DNA: TGTGCCAGCAGTGAGGAGGGGGTGCGGAGGAACACTGAAGCTTTCTTT.

This chain connects TRBV15 to TRBJ2-7, with TRBD2 identical over 9 bases. CDR1 LNHNV and CDR2 YYDKDF come from the germline V gene (reference sequence). With 5 bases clipped from V and 3 bases from J, the junction kept 5 bases outside the gene matches. This CDR3 spans 14 amino acids. As DNA, the CDR3 is TGTGCCACCAGCGGGGGGACTAGCTACTACGAGCAGTACTTC. Protein product: CATSGGTSYYEQYF.

The chain combines TRBV5-4 with TRBJ1-3, with D perhaps matching TRBD1 (5 bases). Per germline, CDR1 SGHNT and CDR2 YYREEE (reference sequence). V was pared by 4 bases and J by 4 bases, with 12 bases between. CDR3 size: 14 residues. The CDR3 DNA sequence: TGTGCCAGCAGCCTCCGGGACGGAGGAAACACCATATATTTT. As protein: CASSLRDGGNTIYF.

This clonotype has just a few counts. The chain has TRBV5-6 and TRBJ2-1, with TRBD1 as a possible D gene (6 bases). The germline gives CDR1 SGHDT, CDR2 YYEEEE. CDR3 length: 16 amino acids. Trimming took 1 base from V and 0 from J, leaving 11 bases between them. Written as DNA, the CDR3 is TGTGCCAGCAGCTTGAACAGGGTCTTCTCCTACAATGAGCAGTTCTTC. It specifies CASSLNRVFSYNEQFF. Full variable domain (outside the CDR3, taken from reference TRBV5-6 and TRBJ2-1): DAGVTQSPTHLIKTRGQQVTLRCSPKSGHDTVSWYQQALGQGPQFIFQYYEEEERQRGNFPDRFSGHQFPNYSSELNVNALLLGDSALYLCASSLNRVFSYNEQFFGPGTRLTVL.

The rearrangement links TRBV6-5 to TRBJ2-5; tentatively, D is TRBD1 (6 bases). The germline V gene encodes CDR1 MNHEY and CDR2 SVGAGI. The CDR3 runs 15 residues. V was cut by 5 bases and J by 5 bases, with 18 bases left in between. Here the CDR3 DNA reads TGTGCCAGCAGTCCCTCACAGGGAAAGGGGGAGACCCAGTACTTC. Translating it yields CASSPSQGKGETQYF.

The chain recombines TRBV7-9 with TRBJ1-2; maybe TRBD1 (6 bases). Germline assignment: CDR1 SEHNR and CDR2 FQNEAQ (reference sequence). V was cut by 6 bases and J by 4 bases, with 15 bases left in between. This CDR3 is built from 14 residues. CDR3 loop: CASRESGGSYGYTF. For the CDR3, the DNA is TGTGCCAGCAGAGAATCGGGGGGCAGCTATGGCTACACCTTC.

This rearrangement joins TRBV11-2 to TRBJ2-1; 11 nucleotides match TRBD2. The germline V gene encodes CDR1 SGHAT and CDR2 FQNNGV. V trimming: 1 base; J trimming: 0 bases; junction bases outside the gene matches: 11. This CDR3 is built from 20 residues. The CDR3 DNA reads as TGTGCCAGCAGCTTAGGTACCCTGACTAGCGGGATAAGCTCCTACAATGAGCAGTTCTTC. Protein product: CASSLGTLTSGISSYNEQFF. Looking up the rest from reference TRBV11-2 and TRBJ2-1 gives the full variable domain: EAGVAQSPRYKIIEKRQSVAFWCNPISGHATLYWYQQILGQGPKLLIQFQNNGVVDDSQLPKDRFSAERLKGVDSTLKIQPAKLEDSAVYLCASSLGTLTSGISSYNEQFFGPGTRLTVL.

The chain carries TRBV10-3 and TRBJ2-7; 10 bases fit TRBD2. The CDR3 consists of 15 residues. In germline, CDR1 is ENHRY, CDR2 SYGVKD. The V gene end was trimmed by 4 bases and the J gene end by 4 bases; junction bases not matched to a gene: 7. The CDR3 loop is CAISGDGLAAYEQYF. Here the CDR3 DNA reads TGTGCCATCAGTGGAGACGGACTAGCGGCTTACGAGCAGTACTTC.

This chain joins TRBV9 and TRBJ1-1, with 7 bases matching TRBD1. The V gene end was trimmed by 4 bases and the J gene end by 4 bases; junction bases not matched to a gene: 10. The CDR3 extends over 15 amino acids. Germline values: CDR1 SGDLS, CDR2 YYNGEE. The CDR3, as DNA: TGTGCCAGCAGCCTCTCCCCAGACAGGGCCACTGAAGCTTTCTTT. Translation gives CASSLSPDRATEAFF.

V usage is TRBV6-2 or TRBV6-3 and J usage is TRBJ1-1, with 7 bases fitting TRBD1. This CDR3 is built from 14 residues. Per the germline V gene, CDR1 is MNHEY and CDR2 is SVGEGT. After removal of 6 bases from V and 6 bases from J, the junction contained 10 bases not matched to a gene. CDR3 protein: CASSRGQVSPEAFF. Written as DNA, the CDR3 is TGTGCCAGCAGCCGAGGACAGGTCTCCCCTGAAGCTTTCTTT.

This clonotype was counted a few times. CDR3 sequence: CASSLSGQEETQYF. DNA of the CDR3: TGTGCCAGCAGCCTTAGCGGACAGGAAGAGACCCAGTACTTC. The rearrangement uses TRBV9 and TRBJ2-5, with D possibly TRBD1 on 7 matching bases. This CDR3 contains 14 residues. Germline V lookup: CDR1 SGDLS, CDR2 YYNGEE. Trimming left V 4 bases short and J 3 bases short, with 13 bases between.

In this sample, this clonotype turned up a few times. This sequence joins TRBV5-6 and TRBJ2-2; a weak D match, TRBD2 (5 bases). The CDR3 consists of 15 residues. Germline V gives CDR1 SGHDT, CDR2 YYEEEE. Trimming shortened V by 0 bases and J by 8 bases, and 14 bases separated the two germline ends. CDR3 DNA sequence: TGTGCCAGCAGCTTGGTGGACGCGGGCTGGGGGGAGCTGTTTTTT. This sequence encodes CASSLVDAGWGELFF.

This clonotype was counted between two and nine times. This sequence joins TRBV9 and TRBJ2-2, with 7 bases matching TRBD1. This CDR3 spans 13 amino acids. Trimming removed 3 bases from V and 8 bases from J; junction bases left unmatched: 4. Germline loops: CDR1 SGDLS, CDR2 YYNGEE. The CDR3 sequence is CASSDPGQGELFF. For the CDR3, the DNA is TGTGCCAGCAGCGACCCGGGACAGGGGGAGCTGTTTTTT.

There are a few counts of this clonotype. The V and J genes are TRBV15 and TRBJ2-1; TRBD2 matches at 7 bases. The CDR3 extends over 15 amino acids. The germline V gene encodes CDR1 LNHNV and CDR2 YYDKDF (reference sequence). V lost 1 base, J lost 7 bases, and 7 bases stayed unmatched. The CDR3 loop reads CATSRAGRERNEQFF. DNA of the CDR3: TGTGCCACCAGCAGAGCTGGGCGGGAGAGGAATGAGCAGTTCTTC.

This clonotype came up a few times. The V gene is TRBV19, the J gene TRBJ2-6, with 8 bases aligning to TRBD1. CDR3 size: 16 residues. V lost 7 bases, J lost 0 bases, and 5 bases stayed unmatched. Germline V gene lookup returns CDR1 LNHDA and CDR2 SQIVND (reference sequence). CDR3 bases: TGTGCCAGTACCTCGGACAGGGTCTCTGGGGCCAACGTCCTGACTTTC. Translating gives CASTSDRVSGANVLTF. Combining the CDR3 with reference TRBV19 and TRBJ2-6 gives the whole variable domain DGGITQSPKYLFRKEGQNVTLSCEQNLNHDAMYWYRQDPGQGLRLIYYSQIVNDFQKGDIAEGYSVSREKKESFPLTVTSAQKNPTAFYLCASTSDRVSGANVLTFGAGSRLTVL.

This clonotype was found a few times. The chain uses TRBV20-1 and TRBJ1-3, with D tentatively TRBD1 (5 bases). Germline V CDR1 and CDR2: DFQATT, SNEGSKA (reference sequence). CDR3 size: 14 residues. Trimming removed 8 bases at V and 0 bases at J, with 14 bases between. The CDR3 here is CSPGTSLSGNTIYF. DNA of the CDR3: TGCAGTCCAGGGACCTCCCTCTCTGGAAACACCATATATTTT.

In DNA, the CDR3 is TGTGCCAGCAGCCAATCTACAGGGTGGCGCGGCTACACCTTC. Translation gives CASSQSTGWRGYTF. J is TRBJ1-2 and V is TRBV4-2, with D possibly TRBD1 on 6 matching bases. V dropped 2 bases and J dropped 8 bases, with 15 bases sitting between them. The CDR3 runs 14 residues. Germline V gene lookup returns CDR1 LGHNA and CDR2 YNFKEQ.

V usage is TRBV4-2 and J usage is TRBJ2-1; D is perhaps TRBD2 (5 bases). This CDR3 is built from 15 residues. CDR1 LGHNA and CDR2 YNFKEQ come from the germline V gene. The V and J ends lost 0 bases and 9 bases respectively, with 15 bases between them. CDR3 sequence reads: CASSQDLRGIGEQFF. Here the CDR3 DNA reads TGTGCCAGCAGCCAAGATTTAAGAGGGATTGGTGAGCAGTTCTTC.

The J gene is TRBJ1-4, the V gene TRBV4-1; D unresolved. Trimming took 3 bases from V and 0 from J, leaving 11 bases between them. CDR3 length equals 16 residues. The germline V gene has CDR1 MGHRA and CDR2 YSYEKL. In nucleotides, the CDR3 is TGCGCCAGCAGCCACGCGGACGGCCCAACTAATGAAAAACTGTTTTTT. Its protein is CASSHADGPTNEKLFF.

V usage is TRBV20-1 and J usage is TRBJ2-3; 8 bases map to TRBD2. V lost 2 bases to trimming and J lost 0 bases; unmatched junction nucleotides: 4. Germline CDR1 and CDR2: DFQATT and SNEGSKA (reference sequence). The CDR3 loop spans 15 amino acids. As DNA, the CDR3 is TGCAGTGCTAGACCCGAGCGGGGGAGCACAGATACGCAGTATTTT. Amino acid sequence: CSARPERGSTDTQYF.

This clonotype was recorded a few times. The chain employs TRBV12-3 or TRBV12-4 and TRBJ2-7, with D unclear. This CDR3 is 12 amino acids long. The V end lost 2 bases, the J end lost 4 bases, and 6 bases lay between the germline ends. Here the CDR3 reads CASSLKLYEQYF. CDR3 DNA sequence: TGTGCCAGCAGTTTAAAGCTATACGAGCAGTACTTC.

The chain uses TRBV4-3 and TRBJ1-1, with a tentative D call TRBD1 (6 bases). The germline V and J ends were trimmed by 0 bases and 8 bases, with 16 bases remaining between them. Germline V CDR1 and CDR2: LGHNA, YSLEER. There are 15 residues in the CDR3. CDR3 in amino acids: CASSQDSGAGVEAFF. CDR3 DNA sequence: TGCGCCAGCAGCCAAGATTCGGGCGCAGGGGTAGAAGCTTTCTTT.

CDR3 in DNA: TGTGCCAGCAGTGCCCAGGGAGCCGGGGAGCTGTTTTTT. Its protein is CASSAQGAGELFF. The rearrangement uses TRBV6-2 or TRBV6-3 and TRBJ2-2, with D perhaps given as TRBD1 or TRBD2 (5 bases each). The CDR3 extends over 13 amino acids. V lost 5 bases and J lost 6, with 10 bases in between. CDR1 and CDR2 from the germline V gene are MNHEY and SVGEGT.

V gene TRBV6-1 combines with J gene TRBJ2-7, with D unclear. The length of the CDR3 is 12 residues. From germline, CDR1 is MNHNS and CDR2 SASEGT. V lost 5 bases and J lost 7, with 12 bases in between. The DNA of the CDR3 is TGTGCCAGCAGTCTCGACGGAAGGGAGCAGTACTTC. Amino acids: CASSLDGREQYF.